The T cell receptor beta chain under discussion was sequenced for a study of Ad26.COV2.S vaccination and SARS-CoV-2 variants. The treatment denotes: around 19 received Ad26.COV2.S at low or high dose, single or two shots; a few received placebo; per-sample allocation not given. Samples came from day 63 after the first vaccine or placebo injection. SARS-CoV-2 spike from the Wuhan strain was encoded by the vaccine, an Ad26 vector. V was shortened by 3 bases and J by 3 bases, with 12 bases between the two germline ends. The length of the CDR3 is 14 residues. Germline values: CDR1 SEHNR, CDR2 FQNEAQ (reference sequence). This clone was counted a few times. The repertoire was sequenced with immunoSEQ multiplex PCR; TCRdb's copy has only in-frame clones and lacks some. The table lists roughly 700,000 clones, roughly 90% of them singletons.

The chain has TRBV7-9 and TRBJ2-7; possibly TRBD2 for D (6 bases). This receptor was obtained from a person between 18 and 59 years old who received the Ad26.COV2.S COVID-19 vaccine or a placebo. This specimen was peripheral blood, taken in a trial of Ad26.COV2.S vaccine versus placebo. The CDR3 DNA sequence: TGTGCCAGCAGCTTCGGCGGGGATAACTACGAGCAGTACTTC. This translates into CASSFGGDNYEQYF. The full variable domain, with the rest looked up from reference TRBV7-9 and TRBJ2-7, is DTGVSQNPRHKITKRGQNVTFRCDPISEHNRLYWYRQTLGQGPEFLTYFQNEAQLEKSRLLSDRFSAERPKGSFSTLEIQRTEQGDSAMYLCASSFGGDNYEQYFGPGTRLTVT.